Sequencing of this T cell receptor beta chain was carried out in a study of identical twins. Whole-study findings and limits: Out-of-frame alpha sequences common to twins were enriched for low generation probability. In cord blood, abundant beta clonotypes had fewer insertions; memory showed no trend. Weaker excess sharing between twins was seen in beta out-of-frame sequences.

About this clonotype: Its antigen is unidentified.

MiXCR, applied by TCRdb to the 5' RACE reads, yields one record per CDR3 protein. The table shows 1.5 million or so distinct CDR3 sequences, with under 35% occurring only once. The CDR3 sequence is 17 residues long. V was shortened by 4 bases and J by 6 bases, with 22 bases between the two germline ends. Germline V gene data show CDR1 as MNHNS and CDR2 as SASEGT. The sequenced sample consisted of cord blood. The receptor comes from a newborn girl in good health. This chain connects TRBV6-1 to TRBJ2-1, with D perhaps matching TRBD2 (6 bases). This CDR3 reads CASSGSKLAPSGNEQFF. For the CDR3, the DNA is TGTGCCAGCAGTGGATCTAAACTAGCCCCCTCGGGCAATGAGCAGTTCTTC.